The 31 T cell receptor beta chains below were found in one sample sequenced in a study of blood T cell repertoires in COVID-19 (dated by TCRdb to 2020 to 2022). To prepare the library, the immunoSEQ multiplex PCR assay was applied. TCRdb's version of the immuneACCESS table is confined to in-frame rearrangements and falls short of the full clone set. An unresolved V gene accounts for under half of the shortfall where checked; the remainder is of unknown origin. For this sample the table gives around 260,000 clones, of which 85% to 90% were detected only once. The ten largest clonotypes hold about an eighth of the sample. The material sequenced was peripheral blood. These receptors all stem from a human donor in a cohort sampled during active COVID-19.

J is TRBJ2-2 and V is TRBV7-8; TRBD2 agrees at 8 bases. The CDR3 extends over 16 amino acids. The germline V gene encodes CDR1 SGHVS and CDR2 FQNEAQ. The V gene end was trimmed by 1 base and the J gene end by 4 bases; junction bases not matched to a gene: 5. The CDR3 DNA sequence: TGTGCCAGCAGCTTAGGAGCGGGAGTAGGCACCGGGGAGCTGTTTTTT. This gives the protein CASSLGAGVGTGELFF.

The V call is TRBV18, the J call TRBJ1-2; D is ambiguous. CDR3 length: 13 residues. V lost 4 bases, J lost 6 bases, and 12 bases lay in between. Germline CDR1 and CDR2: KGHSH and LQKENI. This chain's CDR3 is CASSLTAGDGYTF. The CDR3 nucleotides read TGTGCCAGCTCACTAACCGCGGGCGATGGCTACACCTTC.

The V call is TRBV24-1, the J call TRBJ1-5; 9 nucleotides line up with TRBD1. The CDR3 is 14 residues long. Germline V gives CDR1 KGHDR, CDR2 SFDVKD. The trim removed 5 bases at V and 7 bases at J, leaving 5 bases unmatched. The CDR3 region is CATSVGGQGQPQHF. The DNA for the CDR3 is TGTGCCACCAGTGTAGGGGGACAGGGCCAGCCCCAGCATTTT.

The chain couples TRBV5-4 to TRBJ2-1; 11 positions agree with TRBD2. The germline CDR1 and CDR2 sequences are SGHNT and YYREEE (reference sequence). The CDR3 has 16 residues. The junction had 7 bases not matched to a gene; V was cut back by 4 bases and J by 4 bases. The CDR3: CASSLGASGGYNEQFF. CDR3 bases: TGTGCCAGCAGCCTGGGGGCTAGCGGGGGGTACAATGAGCAGTTCTTC.

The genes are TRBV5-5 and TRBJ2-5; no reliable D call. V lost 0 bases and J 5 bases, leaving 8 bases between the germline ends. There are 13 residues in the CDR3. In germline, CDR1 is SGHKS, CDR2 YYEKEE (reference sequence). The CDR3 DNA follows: TGTGCCAGCAGCTTGGCGGGTGTGGAGACCCAGTACTTC. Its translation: CASSLAGVETQYF.

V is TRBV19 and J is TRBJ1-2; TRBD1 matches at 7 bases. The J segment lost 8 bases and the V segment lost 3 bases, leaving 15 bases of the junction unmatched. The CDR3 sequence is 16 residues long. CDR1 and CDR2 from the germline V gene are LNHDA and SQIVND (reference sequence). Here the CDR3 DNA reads TGTGCCAGTAGTATTCCCCGGACGGCAACAGGGGTCGGCTACACCTTC. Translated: CASSIPRTATGVGYTF.

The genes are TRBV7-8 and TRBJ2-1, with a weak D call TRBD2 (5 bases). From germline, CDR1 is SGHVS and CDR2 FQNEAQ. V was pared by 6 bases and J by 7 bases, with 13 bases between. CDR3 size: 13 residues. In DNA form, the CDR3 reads TGTGCCAGCAGAGTTACTAGTTCTAATGAGCAGTTCTTC. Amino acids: CASRVTSSNEQFF.

The CDR3 spells CASSLSSKGGPRPETQYF. CDR3 in DNA: TGTGCCAGCAGCTTATCCAGTAAGGGCGGGCCGAGACCAGAGACCCAGTACTTC. V gene TRBV7-2 combines with J gene TRBJ2-5; D perhaps matches TRBD2 (5 bases). V shed 2 bases and J shed 4 bases, with 23 bases lying between them. CDR1 SGHTA and CDR2 FQGNSA come from the germline V gene. The CDR3 contains 18 residues.

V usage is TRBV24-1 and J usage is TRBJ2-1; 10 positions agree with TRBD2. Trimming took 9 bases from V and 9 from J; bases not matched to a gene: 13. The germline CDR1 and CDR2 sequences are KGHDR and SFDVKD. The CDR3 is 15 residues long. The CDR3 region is CATGPGTSVLSEQFF. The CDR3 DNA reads TGTGCCACCGGACCCGGGACTAGCGTGCTATCTGAGCAGTTCTTC.

CDR3 loop: CASSFSTSLNYGYTF. The CDR3 DNA reads as TGTGCCAGCAGTTTCTCGACATCCCTTAACTATGGCTACACCTTC. V gene TRBV28 combines with J gene TRBJ1-2; D unclear. This CDR3 contains 15 residues. V gave up 3 bases and J gave up 1 base, with 12 bases separating them. Germline CDR1 MDHEN, CDR2 SYDVKM.

CDR3 amino acids: CATRGSGQRNSPLHF. The CDR3 bases are TGTGCCACCAGGGGGTCGGGACAGCGCAATTCACCCCTCCACTTT. The chain employs TRBV6-5 and TRBJ1-6; 7 bases are a match to TRBD1. The V gene's germline CDR1 is MNHEY and CDR2 SVGAGI. J lost 7 bases, V lost 10 bases, and 13 bases had no gene match. This CDR3 has 15 amino acids.

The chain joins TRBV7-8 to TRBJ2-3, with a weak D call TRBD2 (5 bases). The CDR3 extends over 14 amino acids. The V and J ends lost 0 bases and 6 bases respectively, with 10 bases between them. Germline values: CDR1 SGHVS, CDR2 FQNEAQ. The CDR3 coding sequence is TGTGCCAGCAGCTTAGCCGCGGGTAGGGATACGCAGTATTTT. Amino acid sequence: CASSLAAGRDTQYF. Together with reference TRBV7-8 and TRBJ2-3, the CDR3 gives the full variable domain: GAGVSQSPRYKVAKRGQDVALRCDPISGHVSLFWYQQALGQGPEFLTYFQNEAQLDKSGLPSDRFFAERPEGSVSTLKIQRTQQEDSAVYLCASSLAAGRDTQYFGPGTRLTVL.

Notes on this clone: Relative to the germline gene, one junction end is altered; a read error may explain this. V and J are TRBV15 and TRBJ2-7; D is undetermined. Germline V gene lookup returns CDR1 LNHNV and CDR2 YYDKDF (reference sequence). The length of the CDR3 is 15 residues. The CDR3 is CATSGDRHQSYEQYF. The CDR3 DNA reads TGTGCCACCAGCGGAGACCGACACCAATCCTACGAGCAGTACTTC.

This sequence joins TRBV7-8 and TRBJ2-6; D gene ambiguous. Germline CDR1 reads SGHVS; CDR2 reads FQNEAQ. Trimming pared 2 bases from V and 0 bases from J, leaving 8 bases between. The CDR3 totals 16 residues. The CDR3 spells CASSLTAFSGANVLTF. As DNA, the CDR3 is TGTGCCAGCAGCTTAACAGCTTTCTCTGGGGCCAACGTCCTGACTTTC.

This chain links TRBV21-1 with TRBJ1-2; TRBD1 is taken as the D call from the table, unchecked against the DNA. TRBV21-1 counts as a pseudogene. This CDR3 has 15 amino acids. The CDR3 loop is CASSPSGTGTYGYTF. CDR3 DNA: TGTGCCAGCAGTCCCTCGGGGACAGGGACCTATGGCTACACCTTC.

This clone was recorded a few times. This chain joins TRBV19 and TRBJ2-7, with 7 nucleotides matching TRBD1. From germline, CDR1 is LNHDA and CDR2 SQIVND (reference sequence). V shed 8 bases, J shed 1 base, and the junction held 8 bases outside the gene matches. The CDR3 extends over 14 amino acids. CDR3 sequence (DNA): TGTGCCAGTTCAACGGGACAGTTATCCTACGAGCAGTACTTC. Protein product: CASSTGQLSYEQYF.

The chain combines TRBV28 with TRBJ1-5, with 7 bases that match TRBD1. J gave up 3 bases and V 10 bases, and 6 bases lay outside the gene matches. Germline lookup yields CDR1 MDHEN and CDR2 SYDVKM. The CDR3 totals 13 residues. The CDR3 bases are TGTGCCATTACGAGGGGGCACAATCAGCCCCAGCATTTT. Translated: CAITRGHNQPQHF.

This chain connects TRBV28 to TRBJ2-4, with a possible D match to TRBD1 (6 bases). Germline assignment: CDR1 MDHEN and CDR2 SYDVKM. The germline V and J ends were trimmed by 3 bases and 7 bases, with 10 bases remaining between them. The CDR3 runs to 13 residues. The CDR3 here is CASSLTGPNIQYF. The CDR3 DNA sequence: TGTGCCAGCAGTTTGACAGGTCCGAACATTCAGTACTTC.

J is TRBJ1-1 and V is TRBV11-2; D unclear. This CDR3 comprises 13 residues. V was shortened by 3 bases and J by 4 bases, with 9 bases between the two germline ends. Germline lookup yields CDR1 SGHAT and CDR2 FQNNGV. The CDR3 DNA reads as TGTGCCAGCAGCTTTGGCCAGGTCACTGAAGCTTTCTTT. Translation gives CASSFGQVTEAFF.

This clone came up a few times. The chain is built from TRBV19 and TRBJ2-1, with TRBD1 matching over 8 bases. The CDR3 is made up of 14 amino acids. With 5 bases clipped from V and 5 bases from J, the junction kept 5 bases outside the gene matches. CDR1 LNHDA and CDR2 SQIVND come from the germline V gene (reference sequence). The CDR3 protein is CASSWQGANNEQFF. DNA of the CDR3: TGTGCCAGTAGTTGGCAGGGGGCCAACAATGAGCAGTTCTTC.

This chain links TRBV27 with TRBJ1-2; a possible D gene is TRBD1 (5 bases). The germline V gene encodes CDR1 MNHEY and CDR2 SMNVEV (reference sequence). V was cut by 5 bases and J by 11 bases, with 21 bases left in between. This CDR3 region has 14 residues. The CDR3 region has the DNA TGTGCCAGCAGTGCCCGGCCGACAGCCGTAAGATACACCTTC. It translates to CASSARPTAVRYTF.

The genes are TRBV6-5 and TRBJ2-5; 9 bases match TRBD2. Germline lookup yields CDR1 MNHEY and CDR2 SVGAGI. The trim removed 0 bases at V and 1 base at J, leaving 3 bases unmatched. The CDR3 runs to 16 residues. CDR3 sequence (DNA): TGTGCCAGCAGTTACTCACTAGCGGGCTTCCAAGAGACCCAGTACTTC. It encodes CASSYSLAGFQETQYF.

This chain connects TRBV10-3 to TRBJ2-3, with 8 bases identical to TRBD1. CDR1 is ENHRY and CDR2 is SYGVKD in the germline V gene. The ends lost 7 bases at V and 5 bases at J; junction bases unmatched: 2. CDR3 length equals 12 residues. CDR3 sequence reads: CAIKDRGDTQYF. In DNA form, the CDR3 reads TGTGCCATCAAAGACAGGGGAGATACGCAGTATTTT.

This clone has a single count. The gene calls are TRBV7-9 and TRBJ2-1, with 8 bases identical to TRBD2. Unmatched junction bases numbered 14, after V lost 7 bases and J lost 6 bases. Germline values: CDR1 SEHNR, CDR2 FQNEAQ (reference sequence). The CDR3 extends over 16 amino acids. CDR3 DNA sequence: TGTGCCAGCAACTACCTTGGGCCCGCGGGGGGCAATGAGCAGTTCTTC. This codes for CASNYLGPAGGNEQFF.

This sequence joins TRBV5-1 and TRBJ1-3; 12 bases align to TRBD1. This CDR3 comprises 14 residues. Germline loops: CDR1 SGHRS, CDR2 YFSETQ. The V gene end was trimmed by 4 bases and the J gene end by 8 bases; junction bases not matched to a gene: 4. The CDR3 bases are TGCGCCAGCAGCACGGGACAGGGGGCATACACCATATATTTT. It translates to CASSTGQGAYTIYF.

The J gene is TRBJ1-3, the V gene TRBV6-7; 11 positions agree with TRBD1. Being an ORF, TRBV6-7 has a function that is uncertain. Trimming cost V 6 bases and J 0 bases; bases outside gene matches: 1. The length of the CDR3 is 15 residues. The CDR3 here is CASSGTGGSGNTIYF. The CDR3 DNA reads TGTGCCAGCAGCGGGACAGGGGGCTCTGGAAACACCATATATTTT.

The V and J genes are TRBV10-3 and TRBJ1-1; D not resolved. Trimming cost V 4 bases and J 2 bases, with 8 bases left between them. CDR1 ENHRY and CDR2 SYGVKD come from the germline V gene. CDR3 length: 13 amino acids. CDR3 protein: CAISVEANTEAFF. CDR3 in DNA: TGTGCCATCAGTGTGGAGGCTAACACTGAAGCTTTCTTT.

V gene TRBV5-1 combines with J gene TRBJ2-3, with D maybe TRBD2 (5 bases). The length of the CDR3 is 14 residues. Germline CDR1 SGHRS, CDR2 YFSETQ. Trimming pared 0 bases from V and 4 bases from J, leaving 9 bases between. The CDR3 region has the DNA TGCGCCAGCAGCTTGGGTAGCGCGGCAGATACGCAGTATTTT. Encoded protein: CASSLGSAADTQYF.

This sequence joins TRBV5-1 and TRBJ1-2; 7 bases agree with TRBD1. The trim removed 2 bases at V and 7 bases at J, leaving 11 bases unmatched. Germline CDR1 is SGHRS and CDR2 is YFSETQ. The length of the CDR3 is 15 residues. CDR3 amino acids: CASSFTGVRSSGYTF. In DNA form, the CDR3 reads TGCGCCAGCAGCTTTACAGGGGTTCGATCCAGTGGCTACACCTTC.

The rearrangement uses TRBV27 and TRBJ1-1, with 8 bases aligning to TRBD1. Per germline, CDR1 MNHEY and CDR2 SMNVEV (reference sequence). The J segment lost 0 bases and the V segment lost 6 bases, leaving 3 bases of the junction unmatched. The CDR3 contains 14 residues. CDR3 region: CASRTTGVNTEAFF. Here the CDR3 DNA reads TGTGCCAGCAGGACGACAGGGGTGAACACTGAAGCTTTCTTT.

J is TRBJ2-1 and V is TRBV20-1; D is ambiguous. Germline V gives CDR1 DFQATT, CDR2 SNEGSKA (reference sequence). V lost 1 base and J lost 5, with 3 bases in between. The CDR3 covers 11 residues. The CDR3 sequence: CSARADNEQFF. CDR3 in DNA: TGCAGTGCTAGAGCCGACAATGAGCAGTTCTTC.